What follows are 28 T cell receptor beta chains derived from one specimen sequenced in a study of T cells in Graves' hyperthyroidism and ophthalmopathy. Amplified regions were TCR beta CDR3 sequences from RNA transcripts. HTBI primers were employed in a first-round RT-PCR of the TCR CDR3. In TCRdb, the multiplex PCR reads were re-called with MiXCR into one record per CDR3 protein. The sample comprises 350,000 to 450,000 distinct CDR3 sequences, 11% to 15% of which are singletons, and 9.5% to 11% rests with the top ten. The source material was blood. The receptor set was obtained from an older woman with Graves' hyperthyroidism.

The chain combines TRBV6-2 or TRBV6-3 with TRBJ2-6; no definite D call. CDR1 is MNHEY and CDR2 is SVGEGT in the germline V gene. The CDR3 is 16 residues long. V dropped 5 bases and J dropped 2 bases, with 13 bases sitting between them. CDR3 residues: CASSETAPAGANVLTF. Here the CDR3 DNA reads TGTGCCAGCAGTGAGACTGCCCCGGCTGGGGCCAACGTCCTGACTTTC.

CDR3 in DNA: TGTGCCTGTCAGCGGAGTGAGCAGTTCTTC. Amino acids: CACQRSEQFF. This chain joins TRBV30 and TRBJ2-1, with a tentative D call TRBD2 (5 bases). This CDR3 region has 10 residues. Trimming took off 6 bases at V and 9 bases at J, with 9 bases between the two ends. CDR1 and CDR2 (germline): GTSNPN, SVGIG (reference sequence).

Many counts were recorded for this clonotype. V is TRBV7-2 and J is TRBJ2-3; 16 bases line up with TRBD2. V shed 5 bases and J 1 base; nucleotides not matched to a gene: 9. Germline-derived CDR1 and CDR2 are SGHTA and FQGNSA. There are 19 residues in the CDR3. The CDR3 bases are TGTGCCAGCAGCCCCCTGGGACTAGCGGGAGGGCCGGGCACAGATACGCAGTATTTT. Translation gives CASSPLGLAGGPGTDTQYF.

The V and J genes are TRBV29-1 and TRBJ2-5; 13 bases line up with TRBD2. Germline CDR1 is SQVTM and CDR2 is ANQGSEA. The CDR3 consists of 14 residues. With V trimmed by 3 bases and J by 5 bases, 3 bases remained unmatched. The CDR3 region is CSVDGLAGVETQYF. In DNA form, the CDR3 reads TGCAGCGTTGATGGACTAGCGGGAGTGGAGACCCAGTACTTC.

This clonotype was seen ten or more times. The chain joins TRBV28 to TRBJ1-2, with no clear D. Germline V gene data show CDR1 as MDHEN and CDR2 as SYDVKM. Between the trimmed V and J ends, which lost 6 bases and 9 bases, there was a span of 23 bases. This CDR3 is 15 amino acids long. The CDR3 is CASRPGQPYVGSYTF. The CDR3 bases are TGTGCCAGCAGACCGGGCCAGCCCTACGTTGGTAGCTACACCTTC.

As regards this clonotype: Its ends do not fully match the called genes, so a read error is possible. This chain connects TRBV7-9 to TRBJ2-7; 12 bases line up with TRBD2. This CDR3 comprises 15 residues. Germline CDR1 and CDR2: SEHNR and FQNEAQ (reference sequence). The CDR3 here is CAGSLGLAGRHEQYF. The CDR3, as DNA: TGTGCCGGCAGCTTAGGACTAGCGGGAAGACACGAGCAGTACTTC.

This sequence joins TRBV4-1 and TRBJ1-6; D is ambiguous. The CDR3 extends over 15 amino acids. V lost 4 bases to trimming and J lost 6 bases, with 13 bases between them. The V gene's germline CDR1 is MGHRA and CDR2 YSYEKL. CDR3 nucleotides: TGCGCCAGCAGCCCTTATCAGGCGATTAATTCACCCCTCCACTTT. Encoded protein: CASSPYQAINSPLHF.

A few counts support this clonotype. The V and J genes are TRBV5-1 and TRBJ2-2; 12 bases are shared with TRBD1. J gave up 6 bases and V 4 bases, and 7 bases lay outside the gene matches. Looked up from germline, CDR1 is SGHRS and CDR2 is YFSETQ. The CDR3 loop spans 16 amino acids. The CDR3 loop reads CASSPGTGGFAGELFF. For the CDR3, the DNA is TGCGCCAGCAGCCCGGGGACAGGGGGCTTCGCCGGGGAGCTGTTTTTT.

This clonotype was recorded many times. The chain has TRBV5-1 and TRBJ2-7; 11 nucleotides align to TRBD2. Germline CDR1 is SGHRS and CDR2 is YFSETQ. Losses at the gene ends were 5 bases for V and 4 bases for J; bases not matched to a gene: 8. There are 15 residues in the CDR3. The CDR3 spells CASSLSSGRWYEQYF. DNA of the CDR3: TGCGCCAGCAGTTTGTCTAGCGGGAGGTGGTACGAGCAGTACTTC.

This clonotype came up many times. V gene TRBV6-1 combines with J gene TRBJ1-5; D not resolved. The CDR3 consists of 17 residues. With 4 bases removed from V and 1 base from J, the gap between germline ends came to 17 bases. Germline V gives CDR1 MNHNS, CDR2 SASEGT. The CDR3, as DNA: TGTGCCAGCAGTGGTAGTGGGATCTCGTTAAGCAATCAGCCCCAGCATTTT. This translates into CASSGSGISLSNQPQHF.

This clonotype has more than one count but fewer than ten. The genes are TRBV20-1 and TRBJ2-7, with 11 bases identical to TRBD2. The V segment lost 2 bases and the J segment 8 bases; nucleotides outside the gene matches: 8. The CDR3 totals 14 residues. Germline values: CDR1 DFQATT, CDR2 SNEGSKA (reference sequence). CDR3 DNA sequence: TGCAGTGCTAGAAAATCCGGGACTAGCGGCCAGCAGTACTTC. This codes for CSARKSGTSGQQYF.

This clonotype has a handful of counts. The chain uses TRBV20-1 and TRBJ1-5, with 9 bases identical to TRBD1. CDR3 length: 17 residues. V was pared by 1 base and J by 6 bases, with 13 bases of the junction left unmatched. CDR1 DFQATT and CDR2 SNEGSKA come from the germline V gene (reference sequence). The CDR3 protein is CSARGSGQGSLGQPQHF. CDR3 nucleotide sequence: TGCAGTGCTAGAGGAAGTGGACAGGGGAGTCTTGGTCAGCCCCAGCATTTT.

This clonotype was recorded many times. The V call is TRBV11-2, the J call TRBJ2-7; 9 bases fit TRBD1. V gave up 3 bases and J gave up 3 bases; unmatched junction bases: 3. The CDR3 covers 14 residues. Germline lookup yields CDR1 SGHAT and CDR2 FQNNGV. The DNA for the CDR3 is TGTGCCAGCAGCTTCCGGGACAGGGTCTACGAGCAGTACTTC. It translates to CASSFRDRVYEQYF. Based on the CDR3 plus reference TRBV11-2 and TRBJ2-7, the full variable domain is EAGVAQSPRYKIIEKRQSVAFWCNPISGHATLYWYQQILGQGPKLLIQFQNNGVVDDSQLPKDRFSAERLKGVDSTLKIQPAKLEDSAVYLCASSFRDRVYEQYFGPGTRLTVT.

This clonotype was counted a few times. This chain links TRBV24-1 with TRBJ2-5; either TRBD1 or TRBD2 may supply D (6 bases each). The germline V gene has CDR1 KGHDR and CDR2 SFDVKD. V was cut by 7 bases and J by 4 bases, with 15 bases left in between. CDR3 length equals 14 residues. This CDR3 is CATSLRGAGETQYF. In DNA, the CDR3 is TGTGCCACCAGCCTGAGGGGGGCTGGAGAGACCCAGTACTTC.

The CDR3 here is CASSYSWGGTDTQYF. The CDR3, as DNA: TGTGCCAGCAGTTACTCGTGGGGCGGCACAGATACGCAGTATTTT. The chain joins TRBV6-5 to TRBJ2-3; a weak D match, TRBD1 (5 bases). The CDR3 extends over 15 amino acids. Trimming left V 0 bases short and J 1 base short, with 8 bases between. Germline CDR1 and CDR2: MNHEY and SVGAGI.

The rearrangement links TRBV28 to TRBJ2-4, with 10 bases aligning to TRBD1. This CDR3 spans 15 amino acids. Germline CDR1 and CDR2: MDHEN and SYDVKM. The junction had 8 bases not matched to a gene; V was cut back by 5 bases and J by 7 bases. DNA for the CDR3: TGTGCCAGCAGTCCCTCCCCGGGACAGGGGAACATTCAGTACTTC. Its protein product is CASSPSPGQGNIQYF.

In this sample, this clonotype turned up a few times. The V call is TRBV11-2, the J call TRBJ2-5; D might be TRBD2 (5 bases). CDR1 and CDR2 from the germline V gene are SGHAT and FQNNGV. The CDR3 consists of 16 residues. Trimming cost V 3 bases and J 7 bases, with 21 bases left between them. The CDR3 is CASSLGSSTSRGTQYF. The CDR3 DNA reads as TGTGCCAGCAGCTTGGGGTCCTCTACCTCCCGGGGGACCCAGTACTTC.

This clonotype was detected many times. The CDR3 DNA reads TGTGCCAGCAGCCCCCCAAGGGCAGGGATCCAAGAGACCCAGTACTTC. Translating gives CASSPPRAGIQETQYF. The chain has TRBV3-1 and TRBJ2-5; D is perhaps TRBD1 (5 bases). This CDR3 spans 16 amino acids. V lost 4 bases and J 1 base, leaving 16 bases between the germline ends. Germline values: CDR1 LGHDT, CDR2 YNNKEL (reference sequence).

This clonotype has just a few counts. The chain recombines TRBV30 with TRBJ2-3, with a possible D match to TRBD1 (6 bases). V gave up 0 bases and J gave up 2 bases, with 12 bases separating them. This CDR3 has 15 amino acids. Germline V gene lookup returns CDR1 GTSNPN and CDR2 SVGIG (reference sequence). The CDR3 reads CAWSVAGAATDTQYF. In DNA, the CDR3 is TGTGCCTGGAGTGTAGCAGGGGCGGCCACAGATACGCAGTATTTT.

This clonotype was seen ten or more times. This rearrangement joins TRBV7-9 to TRBJ1-5; 7 nucleotides match TRBD1. There are 15 residues in the CDR3. Germline V gives CDR1 SEHNR, CDR2 FQNEAQ (reference sequence). The J segment lost 3 bases and the V segment lost 0 bases, leaving 2 bases of the junction unmatched. The chain's CDR3 is CASSLAGTDNQPQHF. The DNA of the CDR3 is TGTGCCAGCAGCTTAGCCGGGACAGACAATCAGCCCCAGCATTTT.

This clonotype was counted many times. V usage is TRBV3-1 and J usage is TRBJ1-2; D perhaps matches TRBD1 (5 bases). The CDR3 is 14 residues long. Germline values: CDR1 LGHDT, CDR2 YNNKEL (reference sequence). Trimming took 0 bases from V and 4 from J, leaving 9 bases between them. In DNA form, the CDR3 reads TGTGCCAGCAGCCAAGATTCGGGGGGCTATGGCTACACCTTC. Its protein is CASSQDSGGYGYTF.

In this sample, this clonotype turned up a few times. This chain connects TRBV5-4 to TRBJ1-2; 12 bases are a match to TRBD1. Germline CDR1 is SGHNT and CDR2 is YYREEE (reference sequence). The CDR3 covers 17 residues. After removal of 2 bases from V and 2 bases from J, the junction contained 7 bases not matched to a gene. CDR3 amino acids: CASSFGTGGSGNYGYTF. Written as DNA, the CDR3 is TGTGCCAGCAGCTTCGGGACAGGGGGCTCGGGGAACTATGGCTACACCTTC. Complete variable domain (other parts from reference TRBV5-4 and TRBJ1-2): ETGVTQSPTHLIKTRGQQVTLRCSSQSGHNTVSWYQQALGQGPQFIFQYYREEENGRGNFPPRFSGLQFPNYSSELNVNALELDDSALYLCASSFGTGGSGNYGYTFGSGTRLTVV.

The table lists this clonotype with many counts. The chain has TRBV20-1 and TRBJ2-7; 9 bases agree with TRBD1. CDR1 and CDR2 from the germline V gene are DFQATT and SNEGSKA (reference sequence). Trimming took 4 bases from V and 10 from J; bases not matched to a gene: 14. The CDR3 is 14 amino acids. The CDR3 nucleotides read TGCAGTGCTATCTCCGGGACAGGGAGAAAGGAACAGTACTTC. Translation gives CSAISGTGRKEQYF.

This clonotype was counted ten times or more. This chain joins TRBV18 and TRBJ2-5; D possibly corresponds to TRBD2 (5 bases). The V gene lost 3 bases and the J gene lost 2 bases, with 13 bases spanning the gap. CDR1 and CDR2 (germline): KGHSH, LQKENI. The CDR3 has 15 amino acids. The CDR3 nucleotides read TGTGCCAGCTCACCGAGGGTCGGCCCTCAAGAGACCCAGTACTTC. It yields the protein CASSPRVGPQETQYF.

This clonotype was detected ten times or more. The rearrangement uses TRBV5-5 and TRBJ1-2, with D possibly being TRBD1 (6 bases). Between the trimmed V and J ends, which lost 2 bases and 6 bases, there was a span of 11 bases. The CDR3 extends over 13 amino acids. The germline V gene has CDR1 SGHKS and CDR2 YYEKEE (reference sequence). In DNA form, the CDR3 reads TGTGCCAGCAGCTTAAGGGGGGGCGATGGCTACACCTTC. It encodes CASSLRGGDGYTF.

Many counts were recorded for this clonotype. This CDR3 is CASSPNSASTDTQYF. Written as DNA, the CDR3 is TGTGCCAGCAGCCCAAACAGCGCTAGCACAGATACGCAGTATTTT. V usage is TRBV7-3 and J usage is TRBJ2-3; D is unclear. V gave up 5 bases and J gave up 0 bases, with 12 bases separating them. Per germline, CDR1 SGHTA and CDR2 FQGTGA. This CDR3 region has 15 residues.

At least ten counts were recorded for this clonotype. The chain combines TRBV6-1 with TRBJ1-1; D unclear. Germline loops: CDR1 MNHNS, CDR2 SASEGT. This CDR3 spans 14 amino acids. V was shortened by 4 bases and J by 0 bases, with 9 bases between the two germline ends. The CDR3 sequence is CASSGNKMNTEAFF. In nucleotides, the CDR3 is TGTGCCAGCAGTGGCAATAAGATGAACACTGAAGCTTTCTTT.

The table lists this clonotype with many counts. The rearrangement uses TRBV5-1 and TRBJ2-1, with 7 bases lining up with TRBD1. The CDR3 spans 16 residues. V shed 0 bases, J shed 2 bases, and the junction held 5 bases outside the gene matches. Germline V gene data show CDR1 as SGHRS and CDR2 as YFSETQ. This CDR3 is CASSLGGRGTYNEQFF. The DNA of the CDR3 is TGCGCCAGCAGCTTGGGGGGCAGGGGGACCTACAATGAGCAGTTCTTC.